What follows are 27 T cell receptor beta chains derived from one specimen sequenced in a study of spatial heterogeneity in lung cancer. TCRdb analysed the 5' RACE reads with MiXCR anew, one entry per CDR3 protein. The data hold roughly 10,000 distinct CDR3 sequences, with 6.3% observed a single time. As to time point: sample taken at primary tumor resection. Material: PBMCs, obtained at surgery. The receptors here all came from a male donor with early-stage non-small cell lung cancer.

This clonotype is medium-sized in the sample. The rearrangement joins TRBV9 to TRBJ2-5; 7 bases align to TRBD2. The V gene's germline CDR1 is SGDLS and CDR2 YYNGEE. The CDR3 has 15 residues. J gave up 1 base and V 3 bases, and 6 bases lay outside the gene matches. The CDR3 DNA reads TGTGCCAGCAGCGCCGGGACTATGGTCCAAGAGACCCAGTACTTC. Encoded protein: CASSAGTMVQETQYF.

This clonotype was seen many times. The CDR3 reads CASSGSGANVLTF. In DNA form, the CDR3 reads TGTGCCAGCAGTGGGTCCGGGGCCAACGTCCTGACTTTC. The V gene is TRBV6-2 or TRBV6-3, the J gene TRBJ2-6; D gene ambiguous. CDR3 length: 13 residues. Trimming stripped 5 bases from V and 4 bases from J, with 6 bases between. Germline CDR1 reads MNHEY; CDR2 reads SVGEGT.

CDR3 nucleotides: TGTGCCAGCAGTTCTCCCAGCGGGACACAAGAGACCCAGTACTTC. Translated: CASSSPSGTQETQYF. The V call is TRBV12-3 or TRBV12-4, the J call TRBJ2-5, with D maybe TRBD2 (7 bases). V lost 4 bases and J 2 bases, leaving 14 bases between the germline ends. This CDR3 region has 15 residues.

The chain links TRBV2 to TRBJ1-1, with D possibly matching TRBD1 (5 bases). V was clipped by 5 bases and J by 4 bases, with 14 bases between them. Germline CDR1 SNHLY, CDR2 FYNNEI. The CDR3 has 14 amino acids. CDR3 in DNA: TGTGCCAGCAGTCCTGACAGCCGAGCCACTGAAGCTTTCTTT. This translates into CASSPDSRATEAFF.

This clonotype was counted many times. This chain links TRBV2 with TRBJ2-2; possible D gene TRBD2, 5 bases. Germline CDR1 reads SNHLY; CDR2 reads FYNNEI. V lost 6 bases and J 6 bases, leaving 17 bases between the germline ends. The length of the CDR3 is 15 residues. The CDR3 here is CASSLNWGDAGELFF. CDR3 nucleotide sequence: TGTGCCAGCAGCCTGAACTGGGGAGATGCCGGGGAGCTGTTTTTT.

By its share, this clonotype is medium-sized (0.01 to 0.1%). The chain is built from TRBV6-4 and TRBJ2-1, with 8 bases fitting TRBD2. The germline CDR1 and CDR2 sequences are MRHNA and SNTAGT. The CDR3 is 15 amino acids. Trimming at V came to 3 bases and at J to 7 bases, leaving 8 bases not matched to a gene. The CDR3 nucleotides read TGTGCCAGCAGTGAATTCGGGGGGGCGGAGAATGAGCAGTTCTTC. It is translated as CASSEFGGAENEQFF.

The J gene is TRBJ2-1, the V gene TRBV4-1, with no clear D. Per the germline V gene, CDR1 is MGHRA and CDR2 is YSYEKL. Trimming stripped 0 bases from V and 3 bases from J, with 9 bases between. The CDR3 is made up of 15 amino acids. In DNA form, the CDR3 reads TGCGCCAGCAGCCAAGATCTTCCAATCTACAATGAGCAGTTCTTC. It specifies CASSQDLPIYNEQFF.

This clonotype was counted at least ten times. V is TRBV5-1 and J is TRBJ1-6, with D perhaps matching TRBD1 (5 bases). The CDR3 runs to 13 residues. V dropped 4 bases and J dropped 8 bases, with 10 bases sitting between them. Germline V gene sequence: CDR1 SGHRS, CDR2 YFSETQ. CDR3 sequence (DNA): TGCGCCAGCAGCAGGGGCAGGTATTCACCCCTCCACTTT. Protein sequence: CASSRGRYSPLHF.

This clonotype was counted at least ten times. This rearrangement joins TRBV24-1 to TRBJ2-3, with TRBD1 as a possible D gene (6 bases). CDR3 length equals 13 residues. Germline V lookup: CDR1 KGHDR, CDR2 SFDVKD. The V end was cut by 4 bases, the J end by 5 bases, with 9 bases between. CDR3: CATSDPQGDTQYF. In DNA form, the CDR3 reads TGTGCCACCAGTGACCCACAGGGAGATACGCAGTATTTT.

This clonotype has a count of ten or more. The genes are TRBV11-2 and TRBJ2-5; D is possibly TRBD2 (7 bases). The length of the CDR3 is 12 residues. The V gene lost 8 bases and the J gene lost 5 bases, with 12 bases spanning the gap. The germline gives CDR1 SGHAT, CDR2 FQNNGV. The CDR3 region is CASRGASETQYF. The CDR3 DNA sequence: TGTGCCAGCCGGGGGGCTAGCGAGACCCAGTACTTC.

V gene TRBV28 combines with J gene TRBJ2-3; D could derive from TRBD1 or TRBD2 (5 bases each). Germline V gene lookup returns CDR1 MDHEN and CDR2 SYDVKM. CDR3 length: 14 residues. V was clipped by 3 bases and J by 2 bases, with 9 bases between them. The CDR3 reads CASSFTGLTDTQYF. DNA of the CDR3: TGTGCCAGCAGTTTTACGGGGCTCACAGATACGCAGTATTTT. The whole variable domain, remainder taken from reference TRBV28 and TRBJ2-3, is DVKVTQSSRYLVKRTGEKVFLECVQDMDHENMFWYRQDPGLGLRLIYFSYDVKMKEKGDIPEGYSVSREKKERFSLILESASTNQTSMYLCASSFTGLTDTQYFGPGTRLTVL.

This clonotype qualifies as medium-sized. This chain uses TRBV3-1 with TRBJ2-1; 8 bases match TRBD1. Germline-derived CDR1 and CDR2 are LGHDT and YNNKEL (reference sequence). The CDR3 is 14 residues long. The trim removed 1 base at V and 7 bases at J, leaving 3 bases unmatched. CDR3 in amino acids: CASSQGRTGNEQFF. CDR3 nucleotide sequence: TGTGCCAGCAGCCAAGGTCGGACAGGGAATGAGCAGTTCTTC.

This clonotype was counted at least ten times. V and J are TRBV29-1 and TRBJ1-2; D might be TRBD1 (6 bases). Germline V CDR1 and CDR2: SQVTM, ANQGSEA. With 3 bases removed from V and 7 bases from J, the gap between germline ends came to 15 bases. CDR3 length equals 13 residues. CDR3: CSVELSRGAGYTF. The CDR3 DNA reads TGCAGCGTTGAGCTCAGTAGGGGGGCTGGCTACACCTTC.

This clonotype came up a few times. V and J are TRBV7-2 and TRBJ2-4; 7 nucleotides align to TRBD2. The V segment lost 5 bases and the J segment 9 bases; nucleotides outside the gene matches: 13. This CDR3 region has 15 residues. Germline CDR1 and CDR2: SGHTA and FQGNSA. In DNA form, the CDR3 reads TGTGCCAGCAGCCCCAGCGGGATCAAGTGGGGCATTCAGTACTTC. Its translation is CASSPSGIKWGIQYF.

In this sample, this clonotype turned up a few times. V gene TRBV18 combines with J gene TRBJ2-1, with TRBD2 matching 10 bases. Germline lookup yields CDR1 KGHSH and CDR2 LQKENI. The CDR3 has 16 amino acids. V lost 0 bases, J lost 6 bases, and 5 bases stayed unmatched. The chain's CDR3 is CASSPPGSGRVNEQFF. The CDR3 DNA follows: TGTGCCAGCTCACCACCGGGAAGCGGGAGGGTCAATGAGCAGTTCTTC.

In its sample, this clonotype was seen many times. The chain employs TRBV24-1 and TRBJ2-1, with 7 bases that match TRBD2. The V gene's germline CDR1 is KGHDR and CDR2 SFDVKD. The length of the CDR3 is 14 residues. Germline trimming cut 5 bases from V and 8 bases from J; bases unmatched to any gene: 8. CDR3 residues: CATSGRGRKDEQFF. CDR3 coding DNA: TGTGCCACCAGTGGGCGCGGGAGAAAGGATGAGCAGTTCTTC.

In this sample, this clonotype turned up many times. The rearrangement joins TRBV7-2 to TRBJ2-2; no definite D call. Germline V gives CDR1 SGHTA, CDR2 FQGNSA. CDR3 length: 13 amino acids. The germline V and J ends were trimmed by 1 base and 4 bases, with 4 bases remaining between them. The CDR3, as DNA: TGTGCCAGCAGCTTAGGACCCACCGGGGAGCTGTTTTTT. Protein sequence: CASSLGPTGELFF.

This clonotype ranks as medium-sized. The chain is built from TRBV4-1 and TRBJ2-6; TRBD1 matches 8 bases. The V gene end was trimmed by 0 bases and the J gene end by 3 bases; junction bases not matched to a gene: 4. CDR3 length: 17 amino acids. The V gene's germline CDR1 is MGHRA and CDR2 YSYEKL. This CDR3 reads CASSQDQGARGANVLTF. The CDR3 DNA sequence: TGCGCCAGCAGCCAAGATCAGGGGGCGCGTGGGGCCAACGTCCTGACTTTC.

The V call is TRBV12-3 or TRBV12-4, the J call TRBJ1-4; maybe TRBD1 (5 bases). The CDR3 has 16 amino acids. V gave up 6 bases and J gave up 7 bases, with 21 bases separating them. The CDR3 here is CASSPMMGPYTEKLFF. The DNA for the CDR3 is TGTGCCAGCAGCCCAATGATGGGACCCTACACTGAAAAACTGTTTTTT.

Ten or more counts support this clonotype. The chain has TRBV5-6 and TRBJ2-7; no definite D call. V was cut by 0 bases and J by 2 bases, with 9 bases left in between. The CDR3 extends over 14 amino acids. CDR1 SGHDT and CDR2 YYEEEE come from the germline V gene. CDR3 protein: CASSLDFGAYEQYF. CDR3 DNA: TGTGCCAGCAGCTTGGATTTCGGAGCCTACGAGCAGTACTTC.

This clonotype was detected many times. J is TRBJ2-5 and V is TRBV29-1; no firm D call. The CDR3 extends over 13 amino acids. V was cut by 6 bases and J by 4 bases, with 15 bases left in between. CDR1 and CDR2 from the germline V gene are SQVTM and ANQGSEA. CDR3: CSVAERRRETQYF. The CDR3 nucleotides read TGCAGCGTCGCAGAAAGAAGGCGAGAGACCCAGTACTTC.

This clonotype has a count of ten or more. V usage is TRBV5-1 and J usage is TRBJ1-4; TRBD1 aligns across 8 bases. Per germline, CDR1 SGHRS and CDR2 YFSETQ. This CDR3 comprises 15 residues. The V and J ends lost 6 bases and 7 bases, in that order; junction bases with no gene match: 11. The CDR3 DNA follows: TGCGCCAGCACCGTGGGGGGGACAGGACGTGAAAAACTGTTTTTT. As protein: CASTVGGTGREKLFF.

A few counts support this clonotype. The chain couples TRBV19 to TRBJ1-5, with a possible D match to TRBD1 (5 bases). The CDR3 consists of 16 residues. Trimming removed 8 bases at V and 4 bases at J, with 21 bases between. Germline CDR1 reads LNHDA; CDR2 reads SQIVND (reference sequence). The CDR3, as DNA: TGTGCCAGTCGAAAACTATGGACACAAAAGAATCAGCCCCAGCATTTT. This encodes CASRKLWTQKNQPQHF.

This clonotype turned up a few times. The J gene is TRBJ2-1, the V gene TRBV15; 12 nucleotides align to TRBD2. The CDR3 length is 15 residues. Germline CDR1 LNHNV, CDR2 YYDKDF (reference sequence). Losses at the gene ends were 5 bases for V and 9 bases for J; bases not matched to a gene: 8. CDR3 DNA: TGTGCCACCAGCGCCCGGACTAGCGGGATTTCTGAGCAGTTCTTC. Translating gives CATSARTSGISEQFF.

The V gene is TRBV7-9, the J gene TRBJ1-3; unclear D gene. Germline V gene lookup returns CDR1 SEHNR and CDR2 FQNEAQ (reference sequence). The CDR3 sequence is 14 residues long. The V end lost 6 bases, the J end lost 3 bases, and 12 bases lay between the germline ends. CDR3 residues: CASSEGQGGNTIYF. In DNA form, the CDR3 reads TGTGCCAGCAGTGAAGGCCAAGGTGGAAACACCATATATTTT. Variable domain in full (rest from reference TRBV7-9 and TRBJ1-3): DTGVSQNPRHKITKRGQNVTFRCDPISEHNRLYWYRQTLGQGPEFLTYFQNEAQLEKSRLLSDRFSAERPKGSFSTLEIQRTEQGDSAMYLCASSEGQGGNTIYFGEGSWLTVV.

In this sample, this clonotype turned up a few times. The chain recombines TRBV9 with TRBJ2-1, with TRBD2 matching over 13 bases. The V gene's germline CDR1 is SGDLS and CDR2 YYNGEE. CDR3 length equals 17 residues. V was clipped by 8 bases and J by 3 bases; unmatched bases: 11. The CDR3, as DNA: TGTGCCAGTGCTGTAGGACTAGCGGGAGAACGCTACAATGAGCAGTTCTTC. This sequence encodes CASAVGLAGERYNEQFF. Full variable domain (missing parts from reference TRBV9 and TRBJ2-1): DSGVTQTPKHLITATGQRVTLRCSPRSGDLSVYWYQQSLDQGLQFLIQYYNGEERAKGNILERFSAQQFPDLHSELNLSSLELGDSALYFCASAVGLAGERYNEQFFGPGTRLTVL.

This clonotype was seen many times. The chain links TRBV5-6 to TRBJ2-7; 13 bases are shared with TRBD2. This CDR3 is built from 13 residues. CDR1 and CDR2 from the germline V gene are SGHDT and YYEEEE. Unmatched junction bases numbered 2, after V lost 4 bases and J lost 7 bases. The CDR3 sequence is CASSQGLAGEQYF. DNA for the CDR3: TGTGCCAGCAGCCAGGGACTAGCGGGAGAGCAGTACTTC.